This TCR beta chain was obtained from a study of beta chain features in type 1 diabetes. The CDR3 runs to 15 residues. CDR1 and CDR2 from the germline V gene are SGHTA and FQGNSA. Trimming took off 7 bases at V and 2 bases at J, with 18 bases between the two ends. Notes on the study in general: There were fewer insertions and more deletions at the VDJ junctions of type 1 diabetes patients. Cells with high TCR expression could be over-represented by cDNA sequencing.

Every participating donor gave one draw, a heparinised blood sample averaging roughly 0.12 L. It was via CD45RO/CCR7/CD25/CD127/CD95/CD27 that CD4+ naive, central memory, regulatory and stem cell-like memory cells were sorted. This clone came up a few times. Antigen: not known. Expressed TCRB transcripts were sequenced because the entire RNA isolate underwent reverse transcription. The table came from immunoSEQ multiplex PCR; TCRdb's copy has only in-frame clones and leaves some out. The profile covers about 150,000 clones, with around 10% appearing a single time and roughly 2% taken by the ten largest.

This chain links TRBV7-2 with TRBJ2-7, with D uncertain. The sequence derives from a man aged 18 to 30 in good health. The sequencing input was central memory CD4+ T cells from blood. CDR3 nucleotide sequence: TGTGCCAGCACTTCCCTTTCTAGAGCCCCCTACGAGCAGTACTTC. It codes for CASTSLSRAPYEQYF.